The clone carrying this T cell receptor (beta chain) has only one observation. Its antigen is currently unknown. The method was immunoSEQ multiplex PCR; TCRdb's version includes in-frame clones alone and lacks a portion of them. The sample consists of approximately 150,000 clones, approximately 90% of them appearing once. These data are taken from a study of T cell responses to AZD1222 COVID-19 vaccine. Regarding the study as a whole: Seropositive at baseline were only a handful of AZD1222 recipients. No day 14 peak samples; only post-peak repertoires were characterized. There were mostly white British donors and more females than males, and clonal diversity was possibly underestimated.

Germline V lookup: CDR1 SGHTA, CDR2 FQGNSA. This CDR3 region has 13 residues. V dropped 5 bases and J dropped 8 bases, with 12 bases sitting between them. This material consisted of peripheral blood, taken on day 0 of MenACWY control vaccination. The sequence came from an adult in good health. This chain uses TRBV7-2 with TRBJ1-4; a possible D gene is TRBD1 (5 bases). CDR3 sequence reads: CASSPRRDEKLFF. The CDR3 region has the DNA TGTGCCAGCAGCCCCCGCAGGGACGAAAAACTGTTTTTT.